The entry below describes one T cell receptor beta chain. Which antigen it targets is not known. No base-level quality is on record; no much larger clone is a single base apart. TCRbeta CDR3 regions were amplified from genomic DNA by means of the immunoSEQ Assay, a bias-controlled multiplex PCR. From the authors' description of their analysis: Nucleated cell counts per sample were estimated from amplification of reference gene primers within the assay. To quantify the absolute abundance of each unique TCRbeta CDR3 rearrangement, sequence reads were collapsed and filtered. Productive Simpson clonality was computed per sample as the square root of Simpson's diversity index over productive rearrangements. TCRdb holds this immuneACCESS table with in-frame rearrangements only. Some clones are missing; in checked studies, unresolved V genes explain under half, and the rest has no known cause. V and J calls plus clone size are reproduced from that table; the DNA served to infer D and trimming. Present in this sample are roughly 250,000 clones, 80% to 90% of which were seen just once. The ten largest clones add up to over 2% of the sample.

Enrolling through a virtual design, the prospective study's participants ranged in age from roughly 18 to 89 years and lived across some 22 United States geographic areas. To assign participants to cohorts, the prospective study relied on clinical history that participants themselves reported in a screening survey and a study questionnaire. ImmuneRACE Cohort 3 recovered participants were defined by two consecutive negative NP/OP PCR tests, healthcare professional clearance, or symptom resolution. Mobile phlebotomists in the prospective study collected whole blood, serum and a nasopharyngeal or oropharyngeal swab from every participant. Additional blood draws and questionnaires over a roughly two-month period could optionally be provided by prospective study participants. Prospective study blood samples were shipped either frozen or at room temperature before DNA extraction. These data originate in a study of blood T cell repertoires in COVID-19 (dated by TCRdb to between 2020 and 2021). With respect to the entire study: Samples covering the acute and convalescent phases of COVID-19 were provided by collaborators in the United States, Italy and Spain. The material from the prospective study consisted of cDNA or gDNA derived from T cells, B-cell-depleted T cells, or PBMCs. Deeply sampled blood TCRbeta repertoires from subjects exposed to, actively infected with, or recovered from COVID-19 were included in the dataset. The repertoires were made available in a free public database intended to serve as a resource for research on the immune response to SARS-CoV-2. Samples came from the ongoing ImmuneRACE study (first 160 participants) plus 1,254 subjects from 6 global collaborators. Nearly every sample came with metadata listing a de-identified subject ID, COVID-19 status, age in years and sex. Where available, HLA class I and class II types were taken from metadata supplied by the sample provider and were not determined by assay-based typing.

What the work shows at the level of the full study, not this receptor alone: The amount of clinical and demographic metadata varied by source and participant and was provided uncurated.

The CDR3 starts with the cysteine, ends with the phenylalanine, and has 16 residues. The only DNA kept is the CDR3, 48 bases in frame from the first base. The V end gives up 0 bases and the J end 1 base, leaving 4 bases in the junction not matched to a gene. The sequenced sample was PBMCs or T cells enriched from blood (not recorded which). The chain is encoded by TRBV23-1 joined to TRBJ2-3, with 7 bases in between that match TRBD2. TRBV23-1 is sorted into the ORF group, with uncertain function. This TCR came from a woman aged 18-35 years who had recovered from COVID-19. The CDR3 protein sequence reads: CASSQSRLAGTDTQYF. The bases are TGCGCCAGCAGTCAATCCCGACTAGCTGGCACAGATACGCAGTATTTT.